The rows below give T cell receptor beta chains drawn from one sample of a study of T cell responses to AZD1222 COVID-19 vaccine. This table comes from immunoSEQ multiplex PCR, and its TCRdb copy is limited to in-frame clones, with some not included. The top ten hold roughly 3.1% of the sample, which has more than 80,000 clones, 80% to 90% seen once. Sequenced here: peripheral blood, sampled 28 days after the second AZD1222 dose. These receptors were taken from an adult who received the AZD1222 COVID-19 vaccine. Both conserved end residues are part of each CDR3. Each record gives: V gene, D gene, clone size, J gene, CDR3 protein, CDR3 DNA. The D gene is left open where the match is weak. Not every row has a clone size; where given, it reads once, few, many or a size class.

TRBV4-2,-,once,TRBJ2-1,CASSQVGPGGRNEQFF,TGTGCCAGCAGCCAAGTAGGCCCAGGGGGGCGCAATGAGCAGTTCTTC
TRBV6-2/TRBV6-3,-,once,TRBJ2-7,CASSYGFYEQYF,TGTGCCAGCAGTTACGGGTTCTACGAGCAGTACTTC
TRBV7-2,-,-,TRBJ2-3,CASSLGRLTDTQYF,TGTGCCAGCAGCTTAGGTCGACTGACAGATACGCAGTATTTT
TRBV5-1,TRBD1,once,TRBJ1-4,CASSPFGTGGAGNEKLFF,TGCGCCAGCAGCCCCTTCGGGACAGGGGGCGCGGGTAATGAAAAACTGTTTTTT
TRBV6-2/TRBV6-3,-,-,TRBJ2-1,CASSYRQDYLGFF,TGTGCCAGCAGTTACCGCCAAGACTACCTAGGGTTCTTC
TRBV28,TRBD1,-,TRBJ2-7,CASSLRGQGVRPYEQYF,TGTGCCAGCAGTTTAAGAGGACAGGGAGTAAGACCCTACGAGCAGTACTTC
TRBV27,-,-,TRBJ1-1,CASSPYRDPRRWTEAFF,TGTGCCAGCAGTCCCTACCGGGACCCCCGGAGGTGGACTGAAGCTTTCTTT
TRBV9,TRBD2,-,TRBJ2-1,CASRGTSGTEDEQFF,TGTGCCAGCAGGGGGACTAGCGGGACCGAGGATGAGCAGTTCTTC
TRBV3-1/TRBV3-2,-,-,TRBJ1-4,CASHGRRSEKLFF,TGTGCCAGCCATGGACGGAGAAGTGAAAAACTGTTTTTT
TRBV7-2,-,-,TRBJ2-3,CASSYQLGTQYF,TGTGCCAGCAGCTATCAATTGGGTACGCAGTATTTT